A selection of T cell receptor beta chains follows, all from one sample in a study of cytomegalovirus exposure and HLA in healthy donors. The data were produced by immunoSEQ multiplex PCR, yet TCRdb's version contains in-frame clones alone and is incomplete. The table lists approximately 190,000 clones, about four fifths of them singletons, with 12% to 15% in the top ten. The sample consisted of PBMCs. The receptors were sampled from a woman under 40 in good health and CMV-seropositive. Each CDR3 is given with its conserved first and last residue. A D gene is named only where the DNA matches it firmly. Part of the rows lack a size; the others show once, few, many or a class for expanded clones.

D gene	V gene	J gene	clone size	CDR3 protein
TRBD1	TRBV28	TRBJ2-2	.	CASDPTGYTGELFF
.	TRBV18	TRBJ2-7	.	CASSPPGRGYEQYF
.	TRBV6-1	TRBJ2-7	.	CASSLQGVTLYEQYF
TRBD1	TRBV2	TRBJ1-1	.	CASSADRGSTEAFF
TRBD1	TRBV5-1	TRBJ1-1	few	CASSLTGGSATEAFF
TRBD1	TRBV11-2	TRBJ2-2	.	CASSGTGGGQLGELFF
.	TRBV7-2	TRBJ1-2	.	CASSLNQVNYGYTF
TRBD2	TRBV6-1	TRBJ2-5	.	CASSAGTSGGRETQYF
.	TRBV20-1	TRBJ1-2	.	CSAREDTDYTF
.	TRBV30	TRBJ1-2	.	CAWSVRRTDRYGYTF
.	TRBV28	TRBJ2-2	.	CASSPPLADTGELFF
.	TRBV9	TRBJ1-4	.	CASSVGQSANEKLFF
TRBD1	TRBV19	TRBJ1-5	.	CASSIGRDRRNQPQHF
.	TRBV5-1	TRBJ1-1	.	CASSEPTSVNTEAFF
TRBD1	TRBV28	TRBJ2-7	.	CASSLPGQGSYEQYF
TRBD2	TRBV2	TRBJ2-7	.	CASRASGSSGQQYF
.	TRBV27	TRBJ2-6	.	CASSTSRGSGANVLTF
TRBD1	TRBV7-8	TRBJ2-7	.	CASSLVETGGYEQYF
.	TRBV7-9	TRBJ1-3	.	CASSLEGHSGNTIYF
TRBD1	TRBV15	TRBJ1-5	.	CATSREGQGAGPQHF
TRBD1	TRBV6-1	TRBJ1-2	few	CASSLDRGDGYTF
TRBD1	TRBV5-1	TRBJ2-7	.	CASSLEGTGVDEQYF
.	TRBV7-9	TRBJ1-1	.	CSSSLARGMNTEAFF
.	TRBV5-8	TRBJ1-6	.	CASSMRSSYNSPLHF
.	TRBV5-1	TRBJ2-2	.	CASSPETGGGELFF
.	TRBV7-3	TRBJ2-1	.	CASSLNGGRTYNEQFF
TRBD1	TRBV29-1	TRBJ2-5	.	CSVAVPAGGTQETQYF
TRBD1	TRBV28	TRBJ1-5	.	CASSHGTAYSNQPQHF
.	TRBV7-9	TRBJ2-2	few	CASSNPREPYTGELFF
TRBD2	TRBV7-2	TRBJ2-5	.	CASSPVLAGGQETQYF
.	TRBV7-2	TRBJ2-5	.	CASSLRAGRETQYF